This entry lists 5 T cell receptor beta chains sequenced from one sample in a study of shared clonotypes between healthy human individuals. The protocol was immunoSEQ multiplex PCR, while the TCRdb copy is restricted to in-frame clones and leaves out a portion. The sample carries approximately 740,000 clones, 74% recorded once. The sample comprised memory CD4+ T cells sorted from blood. Subset denoted: CD45RA-negative fraction. Receptors were obtained from a woman aged 30 to 39 in good health.

The V gene is TRBV6-5, the J gene TRBJ2-2, with 9 positions matching TRBD1. This CDR3 is 16 amino acids long. V was clipped by 4 bases and J by 4 bases; unmatched bases: 7. Germline CDR1 and CDR2: MNHEY and SVGAGI. For the CDR3, the DNA is TGTGCCAGCAGTTTGACAGGGGGGCTTGGCACCGGGGAGCTGTTTTTT. Amino acid sequence: CASSLTGGLGTGELFF.

This clone has only a few counts. V and J are TRBV6-6 and TRBJ1-1; TRBD1 matches 7 bases. This CDR3 spans 14 amino acids. Germline V gene lookup returns CDR1 MNHNY and CDR2 SVGAGI (reference sequence). V lost 6 bases and J lost 5; bases outside the gene matches: 9. This CDR3 is CASSGGQHGTEAFF. For the CDR3, the DNA is TGTGCCAGCAGCGGGGGACAGCACGGAACTGAAGCTTTCTTT.

This chain uses TRBV2 with TRBJ2-7, with 10 bases matching TRBD2. J was trimmed by 5 bases and V by 1 base; bases with no gene match: 5. Germline loops: CDR1 SNHLY, CDR2 FYNNEI. This CDR3 is 15 amino acids long. CDR3 DNA: TGTGCCAGCAGTGAAGGCGTAGCGGGAGGAGACGAGCAGTACTTC. This encodes CASSEGVAGGDEQYF.

The rearrangement links TRBV10-3 to TRBJ2-5; 9 bases fit TRBD1. The J call is doubtful: the DNA matches TRBJ2-7 better. There are 16 residues in the CDR3. CDR1 and CDR2 (germline): ENHRY, SYGVKD. CDR3 protein: CAISDKPGQGTYEQYF. CDR3 DNA: TGTGCCATCAGTGATAAACCGGGACAGGGTACCTACGAGCAGTACTTC.

V and J are TRBV19 and TRBJ1-1; 7 positions agree with TRBD1. Germline trimming cut 2 bases from V and 5 bases from J; bases unmatched to any gene: 5. The CDR3 consists of 14 residues. Germline V CDR1 and CDR2: LNHDA, SQIVND (reference sequence). CDR3 sequence (DNA): TGTGCCAGTAGTATAACAGGGGTTGGGACTGAAGCTTTCTTT. It encodes CASSITGVGTEAFF.